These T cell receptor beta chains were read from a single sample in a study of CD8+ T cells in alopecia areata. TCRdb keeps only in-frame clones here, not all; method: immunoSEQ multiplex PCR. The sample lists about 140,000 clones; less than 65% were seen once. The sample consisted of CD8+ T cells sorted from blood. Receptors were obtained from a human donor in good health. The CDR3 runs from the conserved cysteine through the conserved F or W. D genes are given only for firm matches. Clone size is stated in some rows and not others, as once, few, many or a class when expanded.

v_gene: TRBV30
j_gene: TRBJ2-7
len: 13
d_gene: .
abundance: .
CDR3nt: TGTGCCTGGAGTGTACACAGCTCCTACGAGCAGTACTTC
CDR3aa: CAWSVHSSYEQYF

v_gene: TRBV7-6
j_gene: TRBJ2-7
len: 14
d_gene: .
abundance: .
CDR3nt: TGTGCCAGCAGCTTAGAGGACTTCTCCTACGAGCAGTACTTC
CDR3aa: CASSLEDFSYEQYF

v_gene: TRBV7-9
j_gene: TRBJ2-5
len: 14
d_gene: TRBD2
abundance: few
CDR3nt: TGTGCCAGCAGCTTATCTAGCGGTCAAGAGACCCAGTACTTC
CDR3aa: CASSLSSGQETQYF

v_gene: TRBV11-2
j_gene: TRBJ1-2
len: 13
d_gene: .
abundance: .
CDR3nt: TGTGCCAGCAGCCCGCTGGGACTCTATGGCTACACCTTC
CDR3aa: CASSPLGLYGYTF

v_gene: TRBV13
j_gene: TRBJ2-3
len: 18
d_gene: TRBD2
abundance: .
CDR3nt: TGTGCCAGCAGCTCCGGACTAGCGCCCTTGGGAGGCACAGATACGCAGTATTTT
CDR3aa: CASSSGLAPLGGTDTQYF

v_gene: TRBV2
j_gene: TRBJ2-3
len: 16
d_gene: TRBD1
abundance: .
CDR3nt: TGTGCCAGCAGTGAGGACCCGGACAGGGACACAGATACGCAGTATTTT
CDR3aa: CASSEDPDRDTDTQYF

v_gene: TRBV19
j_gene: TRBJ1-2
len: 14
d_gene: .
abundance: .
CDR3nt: TGTGCCAGTAGTATGGGGATACTGGGCTATGGCTACACCTTC
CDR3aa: CASSMGILGYGYTF

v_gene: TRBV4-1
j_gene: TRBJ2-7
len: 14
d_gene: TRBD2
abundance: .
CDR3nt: TGCGCCAGCAGCCATCGGACTAGCGGGGACGAGCAGTACTTC
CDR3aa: CASSHRTSGDEQYF

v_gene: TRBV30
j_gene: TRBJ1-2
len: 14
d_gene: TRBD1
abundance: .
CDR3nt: TGTGCCTGGAACCCCACAGGGGTTTTTGATGGCTACACCTTC
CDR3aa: CAWNPTGVFDGYTF

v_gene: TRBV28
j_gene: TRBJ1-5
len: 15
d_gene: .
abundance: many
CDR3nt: TGTGCCAGCAGTTCCCTACACGACCCTAATCAGCCCCAGCATTTT
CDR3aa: CASSSLHDPNQPQHF

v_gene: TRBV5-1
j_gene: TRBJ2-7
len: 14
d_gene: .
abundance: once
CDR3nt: TGCGCCAGCAGCTTCCGGGGTAGCTCCTACGAGCAGTACTTC
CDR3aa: CASSFRGSSYEQYF

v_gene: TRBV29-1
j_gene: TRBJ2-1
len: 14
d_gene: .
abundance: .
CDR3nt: TGCAGCGTTGCGTCGGCCTACAGGGACAATGAGCAGTTCTTC
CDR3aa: CSVASAYRDNEQFF

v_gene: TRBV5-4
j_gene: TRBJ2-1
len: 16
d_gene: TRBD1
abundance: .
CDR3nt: TGTGCCAGCAGCCCGAACAGGGGGCAAATACCCAATGAGCAGTTCTTC
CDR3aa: CASSPNRGQIPNEQFF

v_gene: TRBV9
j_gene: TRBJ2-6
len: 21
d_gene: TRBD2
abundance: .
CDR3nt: TGTGCCAGCAGCGGCTGGACTAGCGGGAGGGCCTCCTCTATCGGGGCCAACGTCCTGACTTTC
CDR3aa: CASSGWTSGRASSIGANVLTF

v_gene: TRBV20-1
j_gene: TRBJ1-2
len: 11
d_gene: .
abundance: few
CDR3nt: TGCAGCGCTGGGGATTATTATGGCTACACCTTC
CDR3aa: CSAGDYYGYTF

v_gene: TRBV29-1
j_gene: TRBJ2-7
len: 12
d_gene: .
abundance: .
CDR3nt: TGCAGCGTTCTGAAGGATACCTACGAGCAGTACTTC
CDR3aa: CSVLKDTYEQYF

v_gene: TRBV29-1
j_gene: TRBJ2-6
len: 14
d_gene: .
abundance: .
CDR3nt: TGCAGCGTTCAGGGGATCTCTGGGGCCAACGTCCTGACTTTC
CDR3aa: CSVQGISGANVLTF

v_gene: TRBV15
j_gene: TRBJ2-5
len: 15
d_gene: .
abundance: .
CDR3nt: TGTGCCACCAGCAGAGCGTTTGAGCGACGGGAGACCCAGTACTTC
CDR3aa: CATSRAFERRETQYF

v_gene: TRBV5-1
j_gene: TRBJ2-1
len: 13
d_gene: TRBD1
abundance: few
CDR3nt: TGCGCCAGCAGCCCGACAGGGGACCATGAGCAGTTCTTC
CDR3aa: CASSPTGDHEQFF

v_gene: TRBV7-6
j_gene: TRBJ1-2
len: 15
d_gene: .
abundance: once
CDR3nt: TGTGCCAGCAGCTTAGAGCAGGGGAGCTTCTATGGCTACACCTTC
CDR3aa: CASSLEQGSFYGYTF

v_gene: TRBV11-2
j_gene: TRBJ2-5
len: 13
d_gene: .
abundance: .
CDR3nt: TGTGCCAGCAGCTCCTTGTACCAAGAGACCCAGTACTTC
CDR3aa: CASSSLYQETQYF

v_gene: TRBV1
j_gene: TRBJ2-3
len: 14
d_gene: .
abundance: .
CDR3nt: TGCACAAGCGGAACTAGCGGGAAAGAAGATACGCAGTATTTT
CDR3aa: CTSGTSGKEDTQYF

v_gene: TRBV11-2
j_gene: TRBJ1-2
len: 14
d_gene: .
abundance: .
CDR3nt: TGTGCCAGCAGCTTGAGGACAGTTAACTATGGCTACACCTTC
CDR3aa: CASSLRTVNYGYTF

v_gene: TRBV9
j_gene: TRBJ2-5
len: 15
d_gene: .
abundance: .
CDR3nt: TGTGCCAGCAGCGTCAGTTCGGGGGCGGCCGAGACCCAGTACTTC
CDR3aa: CASSVSSGAAETQYF

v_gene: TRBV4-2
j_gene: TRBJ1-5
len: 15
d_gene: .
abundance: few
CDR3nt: TGTGCCAGCAGCCAAGGACAATTTGAAGGGCAGCCCCAGCATTTT
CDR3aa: CASSQGQFEGQPQHF

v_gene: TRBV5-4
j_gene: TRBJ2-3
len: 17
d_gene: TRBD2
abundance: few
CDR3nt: TGTGCCAGCAGGTTGAGCTTTCGGGGAGGGAGCACAGATACGCAGTATTTT
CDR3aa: CASRLSFRGGSTDTQYF

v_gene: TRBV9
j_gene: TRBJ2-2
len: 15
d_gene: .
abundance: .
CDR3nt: TGTGCCAGCAGCGTTGGTGGGACGAACACCGGGGAGCTGTTTTTT
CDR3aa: CASSVGGTNTGELFF

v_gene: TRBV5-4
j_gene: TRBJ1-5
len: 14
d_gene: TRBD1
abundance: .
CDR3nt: TGTGCCAGCAGCGTTGGGACAGGGGTTCAGCCCCAGCATTTT
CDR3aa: CASSVGTGVQPQHF

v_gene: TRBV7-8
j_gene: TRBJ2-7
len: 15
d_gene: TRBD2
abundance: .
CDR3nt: TGTGCCAGCAGCTTCGAGCTAGCGGGGCATTACGAGCAGTACTTC
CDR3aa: CASSFELAGHYEQYF

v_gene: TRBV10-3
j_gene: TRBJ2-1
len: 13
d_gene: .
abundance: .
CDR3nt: TGTGCCATCAGGGCCCCGGGCGACAATGAGCAGTTCTTC
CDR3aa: CAIRAPGDNEQFF

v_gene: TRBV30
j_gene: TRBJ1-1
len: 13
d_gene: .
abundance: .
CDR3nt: TGTGCCACAGGCACACCTTGGAACACTGAAGCTTTCTTT
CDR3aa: CATGTPWNTEAFF

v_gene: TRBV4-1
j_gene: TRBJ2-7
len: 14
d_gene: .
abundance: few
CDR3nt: TGCGCCAGCAGCCCGATTAGGGACTCCTACGAGCAGTACTTC
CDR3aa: CASSPIRDSYEQYF

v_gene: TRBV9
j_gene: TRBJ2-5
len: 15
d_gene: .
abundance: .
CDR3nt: TGTGCCAGCAGCTTTTGGGGTAACCCCAAAGAGACCCAGTACTTC
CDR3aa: CASSFWGNPKETQYF

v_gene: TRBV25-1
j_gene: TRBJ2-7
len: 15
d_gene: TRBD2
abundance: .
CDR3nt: TGTGCCAGCAGTCGTACTAGCGGGAGTTTCGACGAGCAGTACTTC
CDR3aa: CASSRTSGSFDEQYF

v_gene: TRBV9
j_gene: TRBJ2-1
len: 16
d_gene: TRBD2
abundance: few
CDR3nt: TGTGCCAGCAGCGTTAGCGGGAGCCCCCGGGTCAATGAGCAGTTCTTC
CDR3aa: CASSVSGSPRVNEQFF

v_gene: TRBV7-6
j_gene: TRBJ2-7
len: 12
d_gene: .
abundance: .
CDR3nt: TGTGCCAGCAGCTTAACAGCGTACGAGCAGTACTTC
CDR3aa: CASSLTAYEQYF

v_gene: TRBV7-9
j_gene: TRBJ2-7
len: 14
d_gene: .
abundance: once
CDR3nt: TGTGCCAGCAGCCAAGGCGCAGGGATCTACGAGCAGTACTTC
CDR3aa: CASSQGAGIYEQYF

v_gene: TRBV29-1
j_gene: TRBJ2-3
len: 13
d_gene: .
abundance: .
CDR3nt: TGCAGCGTTCGGTCCGGTGGGACAGATACGCAGTATTTT
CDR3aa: CSVRSGGTDTQYF

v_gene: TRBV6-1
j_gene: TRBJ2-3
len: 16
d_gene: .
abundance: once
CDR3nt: TGTGCCAGCAGTGTTCGGCGGGGCGGGGTTGGAGATACGCAGTATTTT
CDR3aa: CASSVRRGGVGDTQYF

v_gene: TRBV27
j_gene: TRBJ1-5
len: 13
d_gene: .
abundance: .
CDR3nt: TGTGCCAGCAGGGGTTATAGCAATCAGCCCCAGCATTTT
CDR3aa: CASRGYSNQPQHF

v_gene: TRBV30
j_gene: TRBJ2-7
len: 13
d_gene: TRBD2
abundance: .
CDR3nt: TGTGCCTGGAGAGGACTAGTCGGCTACGAGCAGTACTTC
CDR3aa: CAWRGLVGYEQYF

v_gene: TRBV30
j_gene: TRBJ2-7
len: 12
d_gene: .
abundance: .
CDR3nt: TGTGCTTCCGGGGTAGGGCCCTACGAGCAGTACTTC
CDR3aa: CASGVGPYEQYF

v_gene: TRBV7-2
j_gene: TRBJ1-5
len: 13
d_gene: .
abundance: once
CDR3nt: TGTGCCAGCGGCTTAGGGAAAAGTCAGCCCCAGCATTTT
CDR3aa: CASGLGKSQPQHF

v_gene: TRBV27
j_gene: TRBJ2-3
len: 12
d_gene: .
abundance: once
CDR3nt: TGTGCCAGCAGTGATACCTTGGATACGCAGTATTTT
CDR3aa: CASSDTLDTQYF

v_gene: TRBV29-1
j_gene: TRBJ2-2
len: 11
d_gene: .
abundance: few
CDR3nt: TGCAGCGCCCAGAACACCGGGGAGCTGTTTTTT
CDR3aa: CSAQNTGELFF

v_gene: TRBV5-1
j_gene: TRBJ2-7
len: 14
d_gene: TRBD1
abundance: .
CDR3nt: TGCGCCAGCAGCCCCGGGGACAGGGACTACGAGCAGTACTTC
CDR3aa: CASSPGDRDYEQYF

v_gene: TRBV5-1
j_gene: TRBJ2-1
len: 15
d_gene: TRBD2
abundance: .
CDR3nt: TGCGCCAGCAGCTTGGAAAGGCGGGAGTGGGATGAGCAGTTCTTC
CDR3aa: CASSLERREWDEQFF

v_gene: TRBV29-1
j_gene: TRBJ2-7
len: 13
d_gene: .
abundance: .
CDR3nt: TGCAGCGTTGAGGAGGGGAGCTCCTACGAGCAGTACTTC
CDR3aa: CSVEEGSSYEQYF

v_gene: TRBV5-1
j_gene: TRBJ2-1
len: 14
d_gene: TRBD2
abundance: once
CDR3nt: TGCGCCAGCAGCTTACTTGGACTAGGCAATGAGCAGTTCTTC
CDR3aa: CASSLLGLGNEQFF

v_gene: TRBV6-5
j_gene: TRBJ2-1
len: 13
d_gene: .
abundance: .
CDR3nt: TGTGCCAGCAGTTACTCGTCGGACAATGAGCAGTTCTTC
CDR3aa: CASSYSSDNEQFF

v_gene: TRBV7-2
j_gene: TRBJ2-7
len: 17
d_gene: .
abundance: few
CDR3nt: TGTGCCAGCAGCTTTTACTCCTCCCGGGACTTCCCCTACGAGCAGTACTTC
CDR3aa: CASSFYSSRDFPYEQYF